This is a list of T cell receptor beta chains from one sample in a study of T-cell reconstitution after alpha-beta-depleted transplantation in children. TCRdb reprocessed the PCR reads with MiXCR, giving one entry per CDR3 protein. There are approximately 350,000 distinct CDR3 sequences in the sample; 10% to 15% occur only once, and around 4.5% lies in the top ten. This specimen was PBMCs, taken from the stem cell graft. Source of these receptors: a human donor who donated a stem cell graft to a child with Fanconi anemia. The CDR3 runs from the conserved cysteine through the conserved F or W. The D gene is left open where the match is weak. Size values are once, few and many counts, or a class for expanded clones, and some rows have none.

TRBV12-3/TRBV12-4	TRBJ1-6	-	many	CASSPHINNSPLHF	TGTGCCAGCAGTCCCCACATAAATAATTCACCCCTCCACTTT
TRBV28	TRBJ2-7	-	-	CASSLAKVRDSYEQYF	TGTGCCAGCAGTTTAGCCAAGGTCAGGGATTCCTACGAGCAGTACTTC
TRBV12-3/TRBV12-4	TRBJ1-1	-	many	CASSDPGTEAFF	TGTGCCAGCAGTGATCCGGGAACTGAAGCTTTCTTT
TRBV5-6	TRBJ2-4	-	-	CASSAQVGDIQYF	TGTGCCAGCAGCGCCCAGGTCGGGGACATTCAGTACTTC
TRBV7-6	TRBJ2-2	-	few	CASSLDTHTGELFF	TGTGCCAGCAGCTTAGACACCCACACCGGGGAGCTGTTTTTT
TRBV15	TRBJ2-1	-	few	CATSSIPGPSDEQFF	TGTGCCACCAGCTCTATTCCCGGCCCTAGCGATGAGCAGTTCTTC
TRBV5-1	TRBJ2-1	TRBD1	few	CASSSRQGGMNEQFF	TGCGCCAGCAGCTCCCGACAGGGGGGAATGAATGAGCAGTTCTTC
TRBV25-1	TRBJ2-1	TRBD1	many	CASSGFVGGRDEQFF	TGTGCCAGCAGTGGGTTTGTAGGGGGCAGGGATGAGCAGTTCTTC
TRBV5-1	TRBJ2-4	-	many	CASAEQGSNIQYF	TGCGCCAGCGCGGAACAGGGATCAAACATTCAGTACTTC
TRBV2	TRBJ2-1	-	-	CASRDGLSGLNEQFF	TGTGCCAGCAGGGACGGATTATCGGGTTTGAATGAGCAGTTCTTC
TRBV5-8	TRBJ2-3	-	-	CASSLGLSPEGGDTQYF	TGTGCCAGCAGCTTGGGCTTGAGTCCGGAGGGTGGAGATACGCAGTATTTT
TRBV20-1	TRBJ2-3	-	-	CSARRSTDTQYF	TGCAGTGCTAGACGGTCCACAGATACGCAGTATTTT
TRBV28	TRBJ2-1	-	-	CASSFRREYNEQFF	TGTGCCAGCAGTTTCCGACGGGAGTATAATGAGCAGTTCTTC
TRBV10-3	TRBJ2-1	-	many	CAISEGAPSYNEQFF	TGTGCCATCAGTGAGGGGGCACCGTCCTACAATGAGCAGTTCTTC
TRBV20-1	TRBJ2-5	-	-	CSASRAETQYF	TGCAGTGCTTCGCGGGCGGAGACCCAGTACTTC
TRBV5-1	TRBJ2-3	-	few	CASSLVGSEDTQYF	TGCGCCAGCAGCTTGGTGGGTAGCGAAGATACGCAGTATTTT
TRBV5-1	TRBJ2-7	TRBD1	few	CASSLAGTGGSYEQYF	TGCGCCAGCAGCTTGGCCGGGACAGGGGGTTCCTACGAGCAGTACTTC
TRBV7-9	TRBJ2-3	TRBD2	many	CASSLTSGVSTDTQYF	TGTGCCAGCAGCTTGACTAGCGGGGTTAGCACAGATACGCAGTATTTT
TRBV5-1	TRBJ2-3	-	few	CASSLGALTDTDTQYF	TGCGCCAGCAGCTTGGGGGCCTTAACGGACACAGATACGCAGTATTTT
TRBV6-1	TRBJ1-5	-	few	CASKNEQPQHF	TGTGCCAGCAAGAACGAACAGCCCCAGCATTTT
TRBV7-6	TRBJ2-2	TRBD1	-	CASSHTDRGLVGELFF	TGTGCCAGCAGTCACACGGACAGGGGGCTGGTCGGGGAGCTGTTTTTT
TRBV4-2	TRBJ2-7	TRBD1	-	CASSQTTGDHEQYF	TGTGCCAGCAGCCAAACCACAGGGGACCACGAGCAGTACTTC
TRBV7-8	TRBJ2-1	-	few	CASSLAAENEQFF	TGTGCCAGCAGCTTAGCAGCCGAAAATGAGCAGTTCTTC
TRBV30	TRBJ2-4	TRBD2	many	CAWSAGTRVQYF	TGTGCCTGGAGTGCCGGGACTAGGGTTCAGTACTTC
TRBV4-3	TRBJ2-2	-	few	CASRRQAANTGELFF	TGCGCCAGCAGAAGACAGGCCGCGAACACCGGGGAGCTGTTTTTT
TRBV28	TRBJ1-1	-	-	CASIIDRLNTEAFF	TGTGCCAGCATCATCGACAGACTGAACACTGAAGCTTTCTTT
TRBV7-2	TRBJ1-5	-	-	CASSLVSNSNQPQHF	TGTGCCAGCAGCTTAGTCAGCAATAGCAATCAGCCCCAGCATTTT
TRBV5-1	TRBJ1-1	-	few	CASSLGGINTEAFF	TGCGCCAGCAGCTTGGGAGGGATTAACACTGAAGCTTTCTTT
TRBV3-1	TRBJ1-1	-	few	CASSQDRAENTEAFF	TGTGCCAGCAGCCAAGATCGGGCAGAGAACACTGAAGCTTTCTTT
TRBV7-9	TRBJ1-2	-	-	CASSLASGGTGYGYTF	TGTGCCAGCAGCTTAGCATCGGGGGGCACAGGCTATGGCTACACCTTC
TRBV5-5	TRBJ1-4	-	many	CASSPRNEKLFF	TGTGCCAGCAGCCCAAGAAATGAAAAACTGTTTTTT
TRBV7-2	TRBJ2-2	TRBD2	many	CASSGGATGELFF	TGTGCCTCATCCGGGGGGGCCACCGGGGAGCTGTTTTTT
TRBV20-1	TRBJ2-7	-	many	CSAGLNLHEQYF	TGCAGTGCCGGACTAAATCTCCACGAGCAGTACTTC
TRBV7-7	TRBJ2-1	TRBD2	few	CASSQGLAGAYNEQFF	TGTGCTAGCAGCCAGGGACTAGCGGGGGCCTACAATGAGCAGTTCTTC
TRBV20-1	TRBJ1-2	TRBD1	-	CSAREGQADYGYTF	TGCAGTGCTAGAGAGGGACAGGCCGACTATGGCTACACCTTC
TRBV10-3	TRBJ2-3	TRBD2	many	CAIRGLAGRDTQYF	TGTGCCATCAGGGGACTAGCGGGGCGAGATACGCAGTATTTT
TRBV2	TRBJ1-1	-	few	CASSERRTVEAFF	TGTGCCAGCAGTGAACGTCGGACAGTTGAAGCTTTCTTT
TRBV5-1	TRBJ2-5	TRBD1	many	CASSSTGGQETQYF	TGCGCCAGCAGCTCAACAGGGGGACAAGAGACCCAGTACTTC
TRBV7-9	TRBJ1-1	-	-	CASSFTQGVAFF	TGTGCCAGCAGTTTTACGCAGGGAGTGGCTTTCTTT
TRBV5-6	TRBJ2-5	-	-	CASSPTWVGETQYF	TGTGCCAGCAGCCCGACATGGGTCGGAGAGACCCAGTACTTC
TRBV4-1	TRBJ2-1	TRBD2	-	CASSQRGPISASGGINNEQFF	TGCGCCAGCAGCCAAAGGGGCCCCATATCGGCTAGCGGGGGGATTAACAATGAGCAGTTCTTC
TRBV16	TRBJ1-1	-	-	CASSSAMNTEAFF	TGTGCCAGCAGTTCGGCAATGAACACTGAAGCTTTCTTT
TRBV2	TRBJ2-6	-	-	CASSGDGDSGANVLTF	TGTGCCAGCAGCGGGGACGGGGACTCTGGGGCCAACGTCCTGACTTTC
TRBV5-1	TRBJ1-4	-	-	CASSLDRGKLFF	TGCGCCAGCAGCTTGGACCGGGGAAAACTGTTTTTT